Shown below are 32 T cell receptor beta chains from a single sample sequenced in a study of cytotoxic CD8 clonotypes in ibrutinib-treated CLL. This table comes from immunoSEQ multiplex PCR, and its TCRdb copy is limited to in-frame clones, with some not included. The sample contains approximately 45,000 clones, 50% to 80% of which appear only once. This specimen was PBMCs, taken after 24 months of ibrutinib treatment. These receptors all come from a human donor with chronic lymphocytic leukemia.

V gene TRBV15 combines with J gene TRBJ2-7; 11 nucleotides agree with TRBD2. Trimming took 2 bases from V and 4 from J; bases not matched to a gene: 4. Germline assignment: CDR1 LNHNV and CDR2 YYDKDF (reference sequence). The CDR3 runs to 15 residues. The CDR3 here is CATSRSRLAGYEQYF. CDR3 coding DNA: TGTGCCACCAGCAGAAGTCGACTAGCGGGGTACGAGCAGTACTTC.

The genes are TRBV6-1 and TRBJ2-7; TRBD1 agrees at 7 bases. The V gene end was trimmed by 3 bases and the J gene end by 0 bases; junction bases not matched to a gene: 8. The CDR3 totals 16 residues. CDR1 and CDR2 (germline): MNHNS, SASEGT. The CDR3 nucleotides are TGTGCCAGCAGTGACGACAGGGTGGGGAGCTCCTACGAGCAGTACTTC. Protein sequence: CASSDDRVGSSYEQYF.

This chain connects TRBV18 to TRBJ1-1; the D is unclear. V was clipped by 6 bases and J by 2 bases, with 10 bases between them. CDR3 length: 13 residues. CDR1 and CDR2 (germline): KGHSH, LQKENI. CDR3 DNA sequence: TGTGCCAGCTCCCCAAAAGCCAACACTGAAGCTTTCTTT. Its protein is CASSPKANTEAFF. Based on the CDR3 plus reference TRBV18 and TRBJ1-1, the full variable domain is NAGVMQNPRHLVRRRGQEARLRCSPMKGHSHVYWYRQLPEEGLKFMVYLQKENIIDESGMPKERFSAEFPKEGPSILRIQQVVRGDSAAYFCASSPKANTEAFFGQGTRLTVV.

The chain carries TRBV5-1 and TRBJ2-7, with D hard to call. This CDR3 spans 14 amino acids. The germline V gene has CDR1 SGHRS and CDR2 YFSETQ. V lost 2 bases and J lost 5, with 14 bases in between. The CDR3 nucleotides are TGCGCCAGCAGCTTACTGTCAAATCTCGACGAGCAGTACTTC. This sequence encodes CASSLLSNLDEQYF.

The chain has TRBV7-2 and TRBJ1-2; the D gene is possibly TRBD1 (6 bases). The V gene's germline CDR1 is SGHTA and CDR2 FQGNSA. V lost 1 base and J 4 bases, leaving 7 bases between the germline ends. CDR3 length: 13 amino acids. The CDR3 coding sequence is TGTGCCAGCAGCTTAGGGACAGTCTATGGCTACACCTTC. This sequence encodes CASSLGTVYGYTF. The full variable domain, rest sourced from reference TRBV7-2 and TRBJ1-2, is GAGVSQSPSNKVTEKGKDVELRCDPISGHTALYWYRQSLGQGLEFLIYFQGNSAPDKSGLPSDRFSAERTGGSVSTLTIQRTQQEDSAVYLCASSLGTVYGYTFGSGTRLTVV.

V usage is TRBV6-1 and J usage is TRBJ2-4; D may be TRBD1 or TRBD2 (6 bases each). Trimming stripped 1 base from V and 1 base from J, with 17 bases between. This CDR3 spans 18 amino acids. Per the germline V gene, CDR1 is MNHNS and CDR2 is SASEGT. This CDR3 reads CASSEVRGNGGAKNIQYF. DNA for the CDR3: TGTGCCAGCAGTGAAGTAAGGGGGAACGGAGGGGCCAAAAACATTCAGTACTTC.

This clone was seen repeatedly, ten times or more. The rearrangement uses TRBV6-1 and TRBJ1-5; 7 bases align to TRBD1. Germline V gene lookup returns CDR1 MNHNS and CDR2 SASEGT. The CDR3 sequence is 17 residues long. J was trimmed by 6 bases and V by 3 bases; bases with no gene match: 14. The CDR3 nucleotides are TGTGCCAGCAGTGACCTGGAACAGGGGTCGGGTCGTCAGCCCCAGCATTTT. Translation: CASSDLEQGSGRQPQHF.

The count of this clone is one. The rearrangement joins TRBV2 to TRBJ1-3; a possible D gene is TRBD1 (5 bases). Germline CDR1 is SNHLY and CDR2 is FYNNEI. Trimming cost V 8 bases and J 4 bases, with 9 bases left between them. There are 12 residues in the CDR3. This CDR3 is CASGGDGNTIYF. The CDR3, as DNA: TGTGCCAGCGGGGGAGACGGAAACACCATATATTTT.

This chain uses TRBV6-1 with TRBJ2-1, with 8 nucleotides matching TRBD2. The germline gives CDR1 MNHNS, CDR2 SASEGT. The V and J ends lost 3 bases and 1 base, in that order; junction bases with no gene match: 2. CDR3 length equals 15 residues. The CDR3 spells CASSDTGGSYNEQFF. CDR3 sequence (DNA): TGTGCCAGCAGTGATACGGGGGGGTCCTACAATGAGCAGTTCTTC.

The CDR3 loop reads CASSLGTIYGYTF. CDR3 nucleotide sequence: TGTGCCAGCAGCTTAGGGACAATCTATGGCTACACCTTC. The chain combines TRBV7-9 with TRBJ1-2; weak D call: TRBD1 (5 bases). In germline, CDR1 is SEHNR, CDR2 FQNEAQ (reference sequence). With 1 base removed from V and 4 bases from J, the gap between germline ends came to 7 bases. The CDR3 loop spans 13 amino acids.

In this sample, this clone turned up once. The chain has TRBV30 and TRBJ2-1; the D gene is possibly TRBD1 (7 bases). This CDR3 spans 17 amino acids. Trimming cost V 0 bases and J 7 bases, with 22 bases left between them. CDR1 and CDR2 from the germline V gene are GTSNPN and SVGIG (reference sequence). CDR3 nucleotide sequence: TGTGCCTGGAGTGTACGGGGGTGGCAGGGGGTTTGGAATGAGCAGTTCTTC. It yields the protein CAWSVRGWQGVWNEQFF. The variable domain in full, completed from reference TRBV30 and TRBJ2-1, reads SQTIHQWPATLVQPVGSPLSLECTVEGTSNPNLYWYRQAAGRGLQLLFYSVGIGQISSEVPQNLSASRPQDRQFILSSKKLLLSDSGFYLCAWSVRGWQGVWNEQFFGPGTRLTVL.

The chain employs TRBV29-1 and TRBJ2-2; D not resolved. V was clipped by 2 bases and J by 8 bases, with 6 bases between them. Germline CDR1 and CDR2: SQVTM and ANQGSEA. The CDR3 runs to 11 residues. The CDR3 DNA follows: TGCAGCGTTGAAACCTTGGGGGAGCTGTTTTTT. Amino acids: CSVETLGELFF.

The chain links TRBV5-6 to TRBJ1-1; TRBD1 agrees at 8 bases. Germline CDR1 SGHDT, CDR2 YYEEEE. With V trimmed by 4 bases and J by 5 bases, 7 bases remained unmatched. This CDR3 is built from 14 residues. CDR3 residues: CASSPGGILTEAFF. The CDR3, as DNA: TGTGCCAGCAGCCCAGGGGGCATATTAACTGAAGCTTTCTTT. Looking up the rest from reference TRBV5-6 and TRBJ1-1 gives the full variable domain: DAGVTQSPTHLIKTRGQQVTLRCSPKSGHDTVSWYQQALGQGPQFIFQYYEEEERQRGNFPDRFSGHQFPNYSSELNVNALLLGDSALYLCASSPGGILTEAFFGQGTRLTVV.

The rearrangement joins TRBV9 to TRBJ2-7; the D gene is possibly TRBD2 (5 bases). The V gene lost 0 bases and the J gene lost 5 bases, with 15 bases spanning the gap. The CDR3 is 15 residues long. CDR1 SGDLS and CDR2 YYNGEE come from the germline V gene. CDR3 amino acids: CASSVAGNRVNEQYF. CDR3 nucleotide sequence: TGTGCCAGCAGCGTAGCCGGGAATAGAGTAAACGAGCAGTACTTC.

The chain combines TRBV7-9 with TRBJ1-1; D gene uncertain. This CDR3 contains 14 residues. Germline values: CDR1 SEHNR, CDR2 FQNEAQ (reference sequence). V was clipped by 1 base and J by 5 bases, with 11 bases between them. The CDR3 loop is CASSLGNARTEAFF. The CDR3 nucleotides are TGTGCCAGCAGCTTAGGTAATGCGCGAACTGAAGCTTTCTTT. The variable domain in full, with the rest retrieved from reference TRBV7-9 and TRBJ1-1, is DTGVSQNPRHKITKRGQNVTFRCDPISEHNRLYWYRQTLGQGPEFLTYFQNEAQLEKSRLLSDRFSAERPKGSFSTLEIQRTEQGDSAMYLCASSLGNARTEAFFGQGTRLTVV.

This clone was seen more than once but under ten times. The chain is built from TRBV2 and TRBJ1-6; 7 positions match TRBD1. Germline V gene data show CDR1 as SNHLY and CDR2 as FYNNEI. V dropped 7 bases and J dropped 1; count of bases not matched to a gene: 7. The CDR3 consists of 16 residues. The CDR3 protein is CASKLAGGSYNSPLHF. DNA for the CDR3: TGTGCCAGCAAATTGGCAGGGGGTTCCTATAATTCACCCCTCCACTTT.

This sequence joins TRBV19 and TRBJ2-7; unclear D gene. The CDR3 has 15 amino acids. Per germline, CDR1 LNHDA and CDR2 SQIVND (reference sequence). V gave up 3 bases and J gave up 3 bases, with 15 bases separating them. The CDR3: CASSMSRIVYYEQYF. The CDR3 DNA is TGTGCCAGTAGTATGTCACGCATTGTGTACTACGAGCAGTACTTC. The full variable domain, rest sourced from reference TRBV19 and TRBJ2-7, is DGGITQSPKYLFRKEGQNVTLSCEQNLNHDAMYWYRQDPGQGLRLIYYSQIVNDFQKGDIAEGYSVSREKKESFPLTVTSAQKNPTAFYLCASSMSRIVYYEQYFGPGTRLTVT.

This clone has a handful of counts. This chain uses TRBV18 with TRBJ2-7; D gene uncertain. Trimming took 2 bases from V and 7 from J, leaving 18 bases between them. CDR1 and CDR2 (germline): KGHSH, LQKENI. CDR3 length equals 15 residues. CDR3 sequence (DNA): TGTGCCAGCTCACCAGATCCGGCCTGGAGAGCAGAGCAGTACTTC. Amino acid sequence: CASSPDPAWRAEQYF.

This chain connects TRBV27 to TRBJ2-7, with TRBD1 matching over 8 bases. Trimming at V came to 5 bases and at J to 2 bases, leaving 14 bases not matched to a gene. From germline, CDR1 is MNHEY and CDR2 SMNVEV (reference sequence). This CDR3 is built from 17 residues. The CDR3 region is CASSDYPRGRFPYEQYF. CDR3 bases: TGTGCCAGCAGTGACTACCCCAGGGGGCGCTTCCCCTACGAGCAGTACTTC.

This clone was counted only a few times. The chain uses TRBV6-5 and TRBJ1-1; no firm D call. V was shortened by 6 bases and J by 0 bases, with 17 bases between the two germline ends. CDR3 length equals 16 residues. Germline V gene lookup returns CDR1 MNHEY and CDR2 SVGAGI. Here the CDR3 reads CASRYPGLVMNTEAFF. The CDR3 nucleotides read TGTGCCAGCAGATACCCAGGATTGGTCATGAACACTGAAGCTTTCTTT.

Comment on this clone: Compared with germline, one end of the junction differs, possibly owing to a read error. CDR3 DNA: TGTGCCAGCAGTAACTCCGCCTCCGAGCAGTACTTC. It codes for CASSNSASEQYF. The rearrangement uses TRBV6-5 and TRBJ2-7; D gene ambiguous. Looked up from germline, CDR1 is MNHEY and CDR2 is SVGAGI. This CDR3 has 12 residues.

The sample holds one count of this clone. The chain employs TRBV10-1 and TRBJ2-5, with unresolved D. Trimming cost V 9 bases and J 5 bases, with 19 bases left between them. Germline V gives CDR1 WNHNN, CDR2 SYGVQD (reference sequence). The CDR3 sequence is 14 residues long. Here the CDR3 reads CASPNGSLGETQYF. Written as DNA, the CDR3 is TGCGCCAGTCCGAACGGATCCCTGGGGGAGACCCAGTACTTC.

This chain connects TRBV19 to TRBJ2-2, with 10 bases fitting TRBD1. The CDR3 consists of 16 residues. V gave up 10 bases and J gave up 5 bases; unmatched junction bases: 13. The germline gives CDR1 LNHDA, CDR2 SQIVND (reference sequence). CDR3: CATKGGQGLWTGELFF. CDR3 bases: TGTGCCACTAAGGGGGGACAGGGGCTTTGGACCGGGGAGCTGTTTTTT.

This clone has a count of ten or more. The chain carries TRBV7-9 and TRBJ1-5; TRBD1 matches at 8 bases. V dropped 3 bases and J dropped 6; count of bases not matched to a gene: 7. The CDR3 length is 15 residues. The germline gives CDR1 SEHNR, CDR2 FQNEAQ (reference sequence). In DNA, the CDR3 is TGTGCCAGCAGCTTTGACAGGGGACGGGTTCAGCCCCAGCATTTT. Translated: CASSFDRGRVQPQHF.

This chain links TRBV30 with TRBJ1-3; a weak D match, TRBD1 (5 bases). Germline values: CDR1 GTSNPN, CDR2 SVGIG (reference sequence). This CDR3 region has 12 residues. The V gene lost 1 base and the J gene lost 4 bases, with 5 bases spanning the gap. Written as DNA, the CDR3 is TGTGCCTGGAGTGGGGGCGGAAACACCATATATTTT. It yields the protein CAWSGGGNTIYF.

V is TRBV6-1 and J is TRBJ1-5; D is undetermined. Trimming pared 6 bases from V and 11 bases from J, leaving 23 bases between. CDR3 size: 15 residues. CDR1 and CDR2 from the germline V gene are MNHNS and SASEGT. The CDR3 DNA follows: TGTGCCAGCAGCGCCCGGTTGGACGCAGGTGGGGCCCAGCATTTT. It encodes CASSARLDAGGAQHF.

The chain recombines TRBV25-1 with TRBJ2-7; 9 bases map to TRBD1. V shed 8 bases, J shed 2 bases, and the junction held 4 bases outside the gene matches. The CDR3 is 13 residues long. Germline lookup yields CDR1 MGHDK and CDR2 SYGVNS. The CDR3 DNA reads TGTGCCAGCTCCTGGACAGGGGCCTACGAGCAGTACTTC. As protein: CASSWTGAYEQYF.

The chain recombines TRBV7-6 with TRBJ2-7, with D tentatively TRBD2 (6 bases). Between the trimmed V and J ends, which lost 2 bases and 2 bases, there was a span of 10 bases. The CDR3 totals 14 residues. Germline assignment: CDR1 SGHVS and CDR2 FNYEAQ. The CDR3 loop is CASSLSGSPYEQYF. Written as DNA, the CDR3 is TGTGCCAGCAGCTTATCCGGGAGCCCCTACGAGCAGTACTTC.

The V call is TRBV19, the J call TRBJ2-5; possible D gene TRBD2, 5 bases. CDR1 is LNHDA and CDR2 is SQIVND in the germline V gene (reference sequence). V lost 4 bases and J lost 4, with 13 bases in between. CDR3 length: 14 amino acids. For the CDR3, the DNA is TGTGCCAGTAGTAGAGGGCGAAAGGGAGAGACCCAGTACTTC. Protein sequence: CASSRGRKGETQYF. The full variable domain, completed using reference TRBV19 and TRBJ2-5, is DGGITQSPKYLFRKEGQNVTLSCEQNLNHDAMYWYRQDPGQGLRLIYYSQIVNDFQKGDIAEGYSVSREKKESFPLTVTSAQKNPTAFYLCASSRGRKGETQYFGPGTRLLVL.

This clone was detected many times. The gene calls are TRBV30 and TRBJ2-7; 7 nucleotides match TRBD2. The CDR3 is made up of 14 amino acids. Germline V CDR1 and CDR2: GTSNPN, SVGIG (reference sequence). Trimming at V came to 3 bases and at J to 1 base, leaving 6 bases not matched to a gene. The CDR3 region has the DNA TGTGCCTGGAGACCCCAAGCGGGGTCCTACGAGCAGTACTTC. It specifies CAWRPQAGSYEQYF.

The chain couples TRBV7-9 to TRBJ1-1, with 9 positions matching TRBD1. CDR3 length: 15 amino acids. CDR1 is SEHNR and CDR2 is FQNEAQ in the germline V gene (reference sequence). V was pared by 2 bases and J by 4 bases, with 5 bases of the junction left unmatched. CDR3 loop: CASSLWDRAGTEAFF. The DNA of the CDR3 is TGTGCCAGCAGCTTATGGGACAGGGCAGGCACTGAAGCTTTCTTT.

This sequence joins TRBV18 and TRBJ2-2; 9 bases fit TRBD1. In germline, CDR1 is KGHSH, CDR2 LQKENI. The ends lost 2 bases at V and 0 bases at J; junction bases unmatched: 4. This CDR3 has 17 amino acids. This CDR3 reads CASSPVGQGANTGELFF. For the CDR3, the DNA is TGTGCCAGCTCACCAGTGGGACAGGGCGCGAACACCGGGGAGCTGTTTTTT.